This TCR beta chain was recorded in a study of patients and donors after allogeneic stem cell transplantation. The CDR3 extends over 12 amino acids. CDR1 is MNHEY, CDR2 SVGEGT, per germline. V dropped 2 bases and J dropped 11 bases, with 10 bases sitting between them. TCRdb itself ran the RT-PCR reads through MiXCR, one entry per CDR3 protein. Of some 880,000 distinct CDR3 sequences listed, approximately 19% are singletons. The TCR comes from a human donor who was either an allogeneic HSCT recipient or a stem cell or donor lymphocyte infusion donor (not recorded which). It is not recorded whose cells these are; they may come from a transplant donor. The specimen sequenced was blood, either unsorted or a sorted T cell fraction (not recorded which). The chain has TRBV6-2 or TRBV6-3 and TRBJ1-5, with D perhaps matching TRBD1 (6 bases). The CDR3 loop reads CASSYPQGAQHF. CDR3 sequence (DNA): TGTGCCAGCAGTTACCCACAGGGAGCCCAGCATTTT.